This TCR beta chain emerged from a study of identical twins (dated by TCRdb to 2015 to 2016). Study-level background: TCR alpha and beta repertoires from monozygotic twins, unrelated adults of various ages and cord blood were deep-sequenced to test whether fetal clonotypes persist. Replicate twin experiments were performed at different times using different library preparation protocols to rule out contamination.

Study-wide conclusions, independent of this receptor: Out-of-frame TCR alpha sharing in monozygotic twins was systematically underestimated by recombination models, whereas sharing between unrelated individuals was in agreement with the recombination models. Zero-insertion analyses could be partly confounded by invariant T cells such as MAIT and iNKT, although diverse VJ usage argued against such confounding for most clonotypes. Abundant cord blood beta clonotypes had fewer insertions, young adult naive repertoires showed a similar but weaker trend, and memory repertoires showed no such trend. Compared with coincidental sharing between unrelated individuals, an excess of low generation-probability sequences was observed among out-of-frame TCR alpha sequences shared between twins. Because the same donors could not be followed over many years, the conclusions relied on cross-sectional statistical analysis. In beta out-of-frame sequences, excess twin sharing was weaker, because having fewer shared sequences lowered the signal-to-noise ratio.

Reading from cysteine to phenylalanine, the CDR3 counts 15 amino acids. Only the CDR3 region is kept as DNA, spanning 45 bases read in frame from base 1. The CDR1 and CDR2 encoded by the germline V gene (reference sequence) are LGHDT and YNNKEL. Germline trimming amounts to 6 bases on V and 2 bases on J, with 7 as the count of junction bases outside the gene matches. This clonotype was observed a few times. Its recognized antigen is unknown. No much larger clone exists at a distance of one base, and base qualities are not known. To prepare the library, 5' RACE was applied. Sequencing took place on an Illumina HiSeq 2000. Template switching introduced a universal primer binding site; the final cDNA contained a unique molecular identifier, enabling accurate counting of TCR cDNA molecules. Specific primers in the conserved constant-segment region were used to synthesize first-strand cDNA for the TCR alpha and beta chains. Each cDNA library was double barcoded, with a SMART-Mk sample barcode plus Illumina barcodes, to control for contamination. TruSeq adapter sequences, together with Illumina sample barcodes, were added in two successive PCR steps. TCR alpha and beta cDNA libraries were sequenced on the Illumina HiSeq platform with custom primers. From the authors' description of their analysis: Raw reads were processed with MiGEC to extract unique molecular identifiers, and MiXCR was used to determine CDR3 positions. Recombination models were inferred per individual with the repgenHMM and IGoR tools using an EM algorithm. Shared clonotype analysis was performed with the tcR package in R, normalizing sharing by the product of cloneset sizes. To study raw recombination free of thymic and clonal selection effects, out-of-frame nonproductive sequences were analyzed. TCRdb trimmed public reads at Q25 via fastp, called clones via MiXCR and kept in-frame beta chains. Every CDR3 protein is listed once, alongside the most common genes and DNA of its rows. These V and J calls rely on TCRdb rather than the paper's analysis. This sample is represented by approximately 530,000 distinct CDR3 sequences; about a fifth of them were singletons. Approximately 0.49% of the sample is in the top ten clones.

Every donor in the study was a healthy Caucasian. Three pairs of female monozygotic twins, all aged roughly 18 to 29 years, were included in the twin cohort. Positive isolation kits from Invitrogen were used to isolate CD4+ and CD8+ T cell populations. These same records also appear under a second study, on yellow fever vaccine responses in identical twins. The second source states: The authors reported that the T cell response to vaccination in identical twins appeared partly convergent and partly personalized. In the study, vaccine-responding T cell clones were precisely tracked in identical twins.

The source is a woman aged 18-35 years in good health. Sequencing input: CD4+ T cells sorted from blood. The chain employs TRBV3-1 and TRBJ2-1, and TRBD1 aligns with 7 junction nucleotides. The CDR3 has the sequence CASRDRTGPYNEQFF. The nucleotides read TGTGCCAGCAGAGACAGGACAGGACCCTACAATGAGCAGTTCTTC.